This TCR beta chain was captured in a study of T cell responses to AZD1222 COVID-19 vaccine. Here immunoSEQ multiplex PCR was the method, and the copy in TCRdb shows in-frame clones only, minus some. This sample has about 100,000 clones, with about 86% found just once. General study results and limits: In the spike-specific TCR repertoire, nearly half reportedly target unmutated variant regions. All repertoire sampling was performed exclusively after the peak T cell response. Spike-specific TCR breadth and depth both grew after two AZD1222 doses.

This CDR3 spans 16 amino acids. On this clone: The antigen is not known.

The origin of this receptor is an adult in good health. The chain combines TRBV21-1 with TRBJ2-1; TRBD2 reflects the table's D call only, with no check against the DNA. TRBV21-1 is deemed a pseudogene. The sequences come from peripheral blood, collected on day 0 of AZD1222 vaccination. CDR3 loop: CASSKKEVLVYNEQFF. The CDR3 DNA reads TGTGCCAGCAGCAAAAAGGAGGTCCTGGTCTACAATGAGCAGTTCTTC.